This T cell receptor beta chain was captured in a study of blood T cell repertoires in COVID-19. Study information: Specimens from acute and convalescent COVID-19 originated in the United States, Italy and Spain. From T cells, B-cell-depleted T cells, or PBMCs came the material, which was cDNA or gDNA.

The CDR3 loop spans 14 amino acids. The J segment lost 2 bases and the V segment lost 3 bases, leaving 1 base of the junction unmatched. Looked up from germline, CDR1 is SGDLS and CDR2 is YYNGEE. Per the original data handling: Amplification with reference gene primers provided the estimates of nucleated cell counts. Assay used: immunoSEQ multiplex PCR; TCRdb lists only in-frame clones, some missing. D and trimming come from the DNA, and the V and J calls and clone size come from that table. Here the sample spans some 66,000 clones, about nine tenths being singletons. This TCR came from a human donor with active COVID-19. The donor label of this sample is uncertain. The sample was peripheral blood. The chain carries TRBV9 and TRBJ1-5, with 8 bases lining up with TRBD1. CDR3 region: CASSATGGNQPQHF. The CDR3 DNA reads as TGTGCCAGCAGCGCGACAGGGGGCAATCAGCCCCAGCATTTT.